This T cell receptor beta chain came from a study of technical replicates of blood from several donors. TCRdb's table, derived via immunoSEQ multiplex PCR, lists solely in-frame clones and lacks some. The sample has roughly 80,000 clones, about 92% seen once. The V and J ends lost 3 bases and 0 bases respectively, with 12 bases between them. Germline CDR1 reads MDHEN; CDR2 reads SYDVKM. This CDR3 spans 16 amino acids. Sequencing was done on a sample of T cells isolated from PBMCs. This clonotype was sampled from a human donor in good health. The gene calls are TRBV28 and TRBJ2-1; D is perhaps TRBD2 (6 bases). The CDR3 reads CASSLLSGSSYNEQFF. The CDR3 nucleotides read TGTGCCAGCAGTTTGCTTAGCGGCAGCTCCTACAATGAGCAGTTCTTC.